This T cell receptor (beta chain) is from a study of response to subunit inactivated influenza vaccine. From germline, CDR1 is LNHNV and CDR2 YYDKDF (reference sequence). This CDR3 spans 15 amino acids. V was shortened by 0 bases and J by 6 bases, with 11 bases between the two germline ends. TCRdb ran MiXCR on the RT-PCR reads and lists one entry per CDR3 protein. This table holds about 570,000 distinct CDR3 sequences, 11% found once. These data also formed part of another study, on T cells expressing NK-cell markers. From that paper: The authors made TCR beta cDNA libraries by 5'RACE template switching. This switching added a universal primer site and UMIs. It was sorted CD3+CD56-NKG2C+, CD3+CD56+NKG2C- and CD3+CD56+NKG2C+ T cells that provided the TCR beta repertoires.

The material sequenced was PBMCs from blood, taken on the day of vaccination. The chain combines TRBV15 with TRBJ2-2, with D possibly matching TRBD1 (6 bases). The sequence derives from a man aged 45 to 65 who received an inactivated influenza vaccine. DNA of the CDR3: TGTGCCACCAGCAGAGATAGGGGGTTTGCCGGGGAGCTGTTTTTT. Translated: CATSRDRGFAGELFF.